The 27 T cell receptor beta chains below come from one sample, sequenced in a study of early T cells in non-severe SARS-CoV-2 infection. TCRdb independently ran MiXCR on the 5' RACE reads; one entry per CDR3 protein. The data show roughly 64,000 distinct CDR3 sequences, over 9% seen once. The material was whole blood, obtained at baseline. Receptor source: an adult who was a healthcare worker with PCR-confirmed SARS-CoV-2 infection or an uninfected control (not recorded which).

This clonotype has only a few counts. V gene TRBV20-1 combines with J gene TRBJ2-5, with D possibly matching TRBD2 (5 bases). The germline gives CDR1 DFQATT, CDR2 SNEGSKA (reference sequence). This CDR3 has 13 amino acids. V was trimmed by 5 bases and J by 1 base, leaving 11 bases between them. Here the CDR3 DNA reads TGCAGTGCTGTCCTAGCTCTCCAAGAGACCCAGTACTTC. Translating it yields CSAVLALQETQYF.

The chain has TRBV29-1 and TRBJ1-2; D is unresolved. Germline V gene sequence: CDR1 SQVTM, CDR2 ANQGSEA. CDR3 size: 12 residues. V lost 7 bases to trimming and J lost 7 bases, with 16 bases between them. CDR3 amino acids: CSASGSDRGYTF. The DNA for the CDR3 is TGCAGCGCGAGTGGGTCAGACCGTGGCTACACCTTC.

The sample holds a few counts of this clonotype. This rearrangement joins TRBV12-3 or TRBV12-4 to TRBJ2-3; TRBD1 is a possible D gene (6 bases). Trimming left V 5 bases short and J 1 base short, with 16 bases between. This CDR3 is 16 amino acids long. The CDR3 DNA reads TGTGCCAGCAGTCTAGGCCCGACAGGACGCACAGATACGCAGTATTTT. Encoded protein: CASSLGPTGRTDTQYF.

This clonotype has a count of ten or more. The chain employs TRBV10-1 and TRBJ2-7; 10 nucleotides line up with TRBD1. Per germline, CDR1 WNHNN and CDR2 SYGVQD (reference sequence). The CDR3 has 13 amino acids. Losses at the gene ends were 8 bases for V and 5 bases for J; bases not matched to a gene: 6. CDR3 DNA: TGCGCCAGCCGATGGGACAGGGGCCACGAGCAGTACTTC. It codes for CASRWDRGHEQYF.

This clonotype was observed a few times. The V gene is TRBV29-1, the J gene TRBJ1-2, with TRBD1 matching 7 bases. CDR1 and CDR2 (germline): SQVTM, ANQGSEA. This CDR3 region has 14 residues. J was trimmed by 6 bases and V by 1 base; bases with no gene match: 8. CDR3 protein: CSVEGTGATNGYTF. The CDR3 nucleotides are TGCAGCGTTGAAGGGACAGGCGCCACCAATGGCTACACCTTC.

This clonotype is labeled medium-sized. This rearrangement joins TRBV14 to TRBJ2-5; the D gene is possibly TRBD1 (5 bases). Germline assignment: CDR1 SGHDN and CDR2 FVKESK. This CDR3 comprises 13 residues. V was trimmed by 2 bases and J by 2 bases, leaving 6 bases between them. CDR3 nucleotide sequence: TGTGCCAGCAGCCAAAGACAGCAAGAGACCCAGTACTTC. It encodes CASSQRQQETQYF. Supplemented by reference TRBV14 and TRBJ2-5, the full variable domain reads EAGVTQFPSHSVIEKGQTVTLRCDPISGHDNLYWYRRVMGKEIKFLLHFVKESKQDESGMPNNRFLAERTGGTYSTLKVQPAELEDSGVYFCASSQRQQETQYFGPGTRLLVL.

The table lists this clonotype with many counts. This rearrangement joins TRBV18 to TRBJ1-6; D remains ambiguous. The CDR3 loop spans 12 amino acids. V shed 2 bases and J shed 14 bases, with 10 bases lying between them. Germline-derived CDR1 and CDR2 are KGHSH and LQKENI. The CDR3 nucleotides read TGTGCCAGCTCACCAGAGGGAAAATCCCTCCACTTT. This encodes CASSPEGKSLHF.

This clonotype was observed a handful of times. The chain has TRBV5-1 and TRBJ2-7, with a weak D call TRBD1 (5 bases). There are 13 residues in the CDR3. Germline loops: CDR1 SGHRS, CDR2 YFSETQ. The V end lost 2 bases, the J end lost 3 bases, and 9 bases lay between the germline ends. This chain's CDR3 is CASSFATGYEQYF. CDR3 sequence (DNA): TGCGCCAGCAGCTTCGCAACAGGCTACGAGCAGTACTTC. The variable domain in full, completed from reference TRBV5-1 and TRBJ2-7, reads KAGVTQTPRYLIKTRGQQVTLSCSPISGHRSVSWYQQTPGQGLQFLFEYFSETQRNKGNFPGRFSGRQFSNSRSEMNVSTLELGDSALYLCASSFATGYEQYFGPGTRLTVT.

V is TRBV3-1 and J is TRBJ1-4, with 12 nucleotides matching TRBD1. The length of the CDR3 is 19 residues. V shed 4 bases and J 3 bases; nucleotides not matched to a gene: 12. Germline V CDR1 and CDR2: LGHDT, YNNKEL (reference sequence). DNA of the CDR3: TGTGCCAGCAGCCCTCATCCGGGACAGGGGGCAAGGGCTAATGAAAAACTGTTTTTT. This gives the protein CASSPHPGQGARANEKLFF.

This clonotype has just a few counts. This rearrangement joins TRBV7-2 to TRBJ2-7, with D tentatively TRBD1 (5 bases). The CDR3 consists of 12 residues. Trimming took off 4 bases at V and 6 bases at J, with 10 bases between the two ends. CDR1 and CDR2 from the germline V gene are SGHTA and FQGNSA. CDR3 DNA: TGTGCCAGCAGCTGGGGCCCCGGCGAGCAGTACTTC. Translating gives CASSWGPGEQYF.

The chain links TRBV10-3 to TRBJ2-3, with TRBD1 identical over 9 bases. The length of the CDR3 is 15 residues. Germline loops: CDR1 ENHRY, CDR2 SYGVKD. After removal of 6 bases from V and 0 bases from J, the junction contained 4 bases not matched to a gene. The CDR3 reads CAIRLDRGSTDTQYF. CDR3 bases: TGTGCCATCAGGCTGGACAGGGGAAGCACAGATACGCAGTATTTT.

The V gene is TRBV18, the J gene TRBJ2-4; maybe TRBD1 (6 bases). Germline CDR1 reads KGHSH; CDR2 reads LQKENI. V dropped 3 bases and J dropped 5 bases, with 14 bases sitting between them. CDR3 length equals 15 residues. CDR3 loop: CASSPGTTGENIQYF. The CDR3 nucleotides read TGTGCCAGCTCACCCGGGACAACGGGCGAAAACATTCAGTACTTC.

Only a few counts were recorded for this clonotype. The rearrangement uses TRBV10-3 and TRBJ1-1; 12 nucleotides line up with TRBD1. Per the germline V gene, CDR1 is ENHRY and CDR2 is SYGVKD. CDR3 length: 14 amino acids. J was trimmed by 3 bases and V by 7 bases; bases with no gene match: 3. This CDR3 reads CAIMGQGAYTEAFF. The CDR3 DNA follows: TGTGCCATCATGGGACAGGGGGCTTACACTGAAGCTTTCTTT.

The rearrangement links TRBV14 to TRBJ2-2; D remains unclear. This CDR3 is 16 amino acids long. The V end lost 2 bases, the J end lost 1 base, and 11 bases lay between the germline ends. Germline lookup yields CDR1 SGHDN and CDR2 FVKESK. The CDR3 is CASSQLGRVNTGELFF. DNA of the CDR3: TGTGCCAGCAGCCAACTAGGACGGGTGAACACCGGGGAGCTGTTTTTT. The full variable domain, its missing parts supplied by reference TRBV14 and TRBJ2-2, is EAGVTQFPSHSVIEKGQTVTLRCDPISGHDNLYWYRRVMGKEIKFLLHFVKESKQDESGMPNNRFLAERTGGTYSTLKVQPAELEDSGVYFCASSQLGRVNTGELFFGEGSRLTVL.

This clonotype came up a few times. The chain has TRBV6-6 and TRBJ1-1; D may be TRBD1 (6 bases). V was pared by 2 bases and J by 0 bases, with 10 bases between. Germline-derived CDR1 and CDR2 are MNHNY and SVGAGI (reference sequence). This CDR3 spans 15 amino acids. The CDR3 nucleotides are TGTGCCAGCAGTTACCGGCAGGGGCTGAACACTGAAGCTTTCTTT. Translated, it gives CASSYRQGLNTEAFF.

This clonotype was detected a few times. CDR3 nucleotides: TGTGCCAGCAGTACAGCGGATGAGCAGTTCTTC. This sequence encodes CASSTADEQFF. The chain combines TRBV12-3 or TRBV12-4 with TRBJ2-1; D is perhaps TRBD2 (5 bases). Trimming left V 5 bases short and J 8 bases short, with 7 bases between. There are 11 residues in the CDR3.

Here the CDR3 DNA reads TGCGCCAGGCCCGAGATTCCGGGACAAGTCAATGAGCAGTTCTTC. Translation gives CARPEIPGQVNEQFF. This chain connects TRBV10-2 to TRBJ2-1; tentatively, D is TRBD1 (6 bases). Trimming left V 9 bases short and J 6 bases short, with 21 bases between. CDR3 length: 15 residues. Germline CDR1 WSHSY, CDR2 SAAADI.

This clonotype occurred a few times. The chain uses TRBV5-4 and TRBJ2-3; the match to TRBD2 covers 12 bases. The CDR3 has 18 residues. In germline, CDR1 is SGHNT, CDR2 YYREEE (reference sequence). The trim removed 3 bases at V and 2 bases at J, leaving 10 bases unmatched. The CDR3 bases are TGTGCCAGCAGCTCCGGGCTAGCGGGGGGGGCCCTCACAGATACGCAGTATTTT. Protein sequence: CASSSGLAGGALTDTQYF.

This clonotype was found once. V usage is TRBV30 and J usage is TRBJ2-3, with 12 bases aligning to TRBD2. Looked up from germline, CDR1 is GTSNPN and CDR2 is SVGIG (reference sequence). The CDR3 extends over 15 amino acids. Trimming cost V 3 bases and J 8 bases; bases outside gene matches: 9. DNA for the CDR3: TGTGCCTGGAGCCCGCTAGCGGGGGGGCTCGGTACGCAGTATTTT. Its translation is CAWSPLAGGLGTQYF.

This clonotype was seen only a few times. This rearrangement joins TRBV4-3 to TRBJ1-1, with D perhaps TRBD1 (5 bases). This CDR3 has 16 amino acids. The V end was cut by 0 bases, the J end by 0 bases, with 11 bases between. Germline V gene sequence: CDR1 LGHNA, CDR2 YSLEER. The CDR3 is CASSQDRVAVNTEAFF. DNA of the CDR3: TGCGCCAGCAGCCAAGACAGGGTGGCGGTGAACACTGAAGCTTTCTTT.

In its sample, this clonotype was seen many times. The chain links TRBV29-1 to TRBJ2-7, with TRBD1 matching 11 bases. There are 13 residues in the CDR3. Trimming cost V 7 bases and J 6 bases; bases outside gene matches: 8. Germline V CDR1 and CDR2: SQVTM, ANQGSEA. Here the CDR3 reads CSAGTGGVSEQYF. The CDR3 DNA sequence: TGCAGCGCCGGGACAGGGGGGGTTAGCGAGCAGTACTTC.

This clonotype was detected many times. This chain uses TRBV19 with TRBJ2-3, with 8 bases matching TRBD1. Germline assignment: CDR1 LNHDA and CDR2 SQIVND (reference sequence). There are 15 residues in the CDR3. V lost 6 bases and J lost 2; bases outside the gene matches: 7. The CDR3 spells CASSTGGIYTDTQYF. The CDR3 region has the DNA TGTGCCAGTAGCACAGGGGGAATTTACACAGATACGCAGTATTTT.

This clonotype turned up a few times. The CDR3 spells CASSHGVHGWNSPLHF. The CDR3 region has the DNA TGTGCCAGCAGCCATGGCGTTCATGGTTGGAATTCACCCCTCCACTTT. J is TRBJ1-6 and V is TRBV3-1; D is unclear. V was shortened by 3 bases and J by 7 bases, with 16 bases between the two germline ends. The CDR3 covers 16 residues. Germline CDR1 reads LGHDT; CDR2 reads YNNKEL (reference sequence).

CDR3 DNA sequence: TGCAGCGTCCCCGGGGTAGGGGAAGCTTTCTTT. Translating gives CSVPGVGEAFF. The rearrangement uses TRBV29-1 and TRBJ1-1, with D uncertain. The CDR3 is made up of 11 amino acids. Germline CDR1 reads SQVTM; CDR2 reads ANQGSEA. The germline V and J ends were trimmed by 6 bases and 8 bases, with 13 bases remaining between them.

This clonotype was counted many times. One end of the junction fails to match germline, which may point to a read error. This chain joins TRBV7-2 and TRBJ1-1; D may be TRBD1 (6 bases). CDR1 and CDR2 (germline): SGHTA, FQGNSA. The CDR3 runs to 16 residues. CDR3 protein: CASSPGDRPGNPEAFF. The CDR3 coding sequence is TGTGCCAGCAGCCCAGGGGACCGCCCCGGGAACCCTGAAGCTTTCTTT. The whole variable domain, filled in from reference TRBV7-2 and TRBJ1-1, reads GAGVSQSPSNKVTEKGKDVELRCDPISGHTALYWYRQSLGQGLEFLIYFQGNSAPDKSGLPSDRFSAERTGGSVSTLTIQRTQQEDSAVYLCASSPGDRPGNPEAFFGQGTRLTVV.

There are a few counts of this clonotype. This rearrangement joins TRBV15 to TRBJ1-6; 8 positions match TRBD1. CDR3 length: 13 residues. Germline V gene lookup returns CDR1 LNHNV and CDR2 YYDKDF (reference sequence). With 5 bases clipped from V and 7 bases from J, the junction kept 1 base outside the gene matches. DNA for the CDR3: TGTGCCACCAGCCAGGGGGCGAATTCACCCCTCCACTTT. Its protein product is CATSQGANSPLHF.

V and J are TRBV7-9 and TRBJ2-5; 10 positions agree with TRBD1. The CDR3 has 19 amino acids. CDR1 and CDR2 from the germline V gene are SEHNR and FQNEAQ (reference sequence). Unmatched junction bases numbered 17, after V lost 2 bases and J lost 5 bases. The CDR3 bases are TGTGCCAGCAGCTTATCCCGTCAATCGGGCGACAGGGGGCCCGAGACCCAGTACTTC. Amino acid sequence: CASSLSRQSGDRGPETQYF.